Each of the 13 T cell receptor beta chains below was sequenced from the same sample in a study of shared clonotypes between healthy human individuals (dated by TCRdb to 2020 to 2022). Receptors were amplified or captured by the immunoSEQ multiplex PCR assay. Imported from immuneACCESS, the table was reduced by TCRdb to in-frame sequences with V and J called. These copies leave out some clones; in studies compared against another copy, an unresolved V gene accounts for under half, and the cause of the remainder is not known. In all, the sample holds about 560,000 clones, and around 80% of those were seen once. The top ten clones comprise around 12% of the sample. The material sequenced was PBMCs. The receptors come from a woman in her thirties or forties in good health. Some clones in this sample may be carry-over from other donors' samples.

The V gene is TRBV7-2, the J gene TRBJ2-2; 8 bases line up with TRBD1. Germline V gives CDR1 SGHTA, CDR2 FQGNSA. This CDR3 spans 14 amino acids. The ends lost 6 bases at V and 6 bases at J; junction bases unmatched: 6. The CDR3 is CASRPQGVAGELFF. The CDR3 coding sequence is TGTGCCAGCAGGCCACAGGGGGTGGCCGGGGAGCTGTTTTTT.

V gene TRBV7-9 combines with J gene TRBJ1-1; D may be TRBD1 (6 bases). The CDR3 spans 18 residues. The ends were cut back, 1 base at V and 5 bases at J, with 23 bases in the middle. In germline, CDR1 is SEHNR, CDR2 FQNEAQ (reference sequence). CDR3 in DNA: TGTGCCAGCAGCTTAGGGCAGGGGCGTGCGTATTTGGAAACTGAAGCTTTCTTT. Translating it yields CASSLGQGRAYLETEAFF.

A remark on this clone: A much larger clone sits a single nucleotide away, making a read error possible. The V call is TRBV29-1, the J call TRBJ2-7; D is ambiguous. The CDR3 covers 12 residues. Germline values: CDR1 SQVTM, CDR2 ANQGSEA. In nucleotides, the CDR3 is TGCAGCGCTGAAACCCCGGGTAGGGAGCAGTACTTC. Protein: CSAETPGREQYF.

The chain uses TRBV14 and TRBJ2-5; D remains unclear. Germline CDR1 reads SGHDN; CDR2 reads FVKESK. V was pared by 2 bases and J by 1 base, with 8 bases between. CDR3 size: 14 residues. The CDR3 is CASSQSYSQETQYF. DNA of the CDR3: TGTGCCAGCAGCCAATCGTATAGCCAAGAGACCCAGTACTTC.

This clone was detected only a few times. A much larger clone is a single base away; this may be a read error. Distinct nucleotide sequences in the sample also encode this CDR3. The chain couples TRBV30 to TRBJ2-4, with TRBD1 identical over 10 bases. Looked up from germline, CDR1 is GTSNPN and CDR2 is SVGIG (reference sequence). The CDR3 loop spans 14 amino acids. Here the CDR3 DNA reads TGTGCTTGGAGCGCGGGACAGGGGTTTAACATTCAGTACTTC. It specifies CAWSAGQGFNIQYF. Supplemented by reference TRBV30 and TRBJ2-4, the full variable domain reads SQTIHQWPATLVQPVGSPLSLECTVEGTSNPNLYWYRQAAGRGLQLLFYSVGIGQISSEVPQNLSASRPQDRQFILSSKKLLLSDSGFYLCAWSAGQGFNIQYFGAGTRLSVL.

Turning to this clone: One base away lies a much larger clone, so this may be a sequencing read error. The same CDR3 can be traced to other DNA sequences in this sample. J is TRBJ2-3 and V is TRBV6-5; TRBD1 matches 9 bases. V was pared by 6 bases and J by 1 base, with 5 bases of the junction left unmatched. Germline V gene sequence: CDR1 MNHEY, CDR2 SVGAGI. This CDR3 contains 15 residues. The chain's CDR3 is CASSRTGEGTDTQYF. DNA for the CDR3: TGTGCCAGCAGCCGGACAGGGGAAGGCACAGATACGCAGTATTTT.

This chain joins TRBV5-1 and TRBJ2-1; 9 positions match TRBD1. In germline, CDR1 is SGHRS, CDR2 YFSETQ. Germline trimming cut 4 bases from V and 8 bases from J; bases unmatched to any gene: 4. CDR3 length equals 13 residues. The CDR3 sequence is CASSVDRGDEQFF. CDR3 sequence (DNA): TGCGCCAGCAGCGTGGACAGGGGCGATGAGCAGTTCTTC.

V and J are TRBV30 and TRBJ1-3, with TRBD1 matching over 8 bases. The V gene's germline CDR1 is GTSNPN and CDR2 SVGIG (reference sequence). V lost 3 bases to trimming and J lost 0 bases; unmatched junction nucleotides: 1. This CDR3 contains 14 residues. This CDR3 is CAWRGQGSGNTIYF. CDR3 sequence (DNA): TGTGCCTGGAGAGGACAGGGCTCTGGAAACACCATATATTTT.

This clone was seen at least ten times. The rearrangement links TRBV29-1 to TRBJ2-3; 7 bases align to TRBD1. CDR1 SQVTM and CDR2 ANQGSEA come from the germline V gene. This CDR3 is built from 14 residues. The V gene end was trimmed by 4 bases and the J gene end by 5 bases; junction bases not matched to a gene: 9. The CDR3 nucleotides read TGCAGCGTTGGACAGGGTTTAGGAGTAGATACGCAGTATTTT. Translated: CSVGQGLGVDTQYF.

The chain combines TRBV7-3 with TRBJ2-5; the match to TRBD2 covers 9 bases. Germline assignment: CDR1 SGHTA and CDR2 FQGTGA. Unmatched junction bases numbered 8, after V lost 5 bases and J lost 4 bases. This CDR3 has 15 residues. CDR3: CASSSGGRALETQYF. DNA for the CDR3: TGTGCCAGCAGCAGTGGCGGGAGGGCTTTAGAGACCCAGTACTTC. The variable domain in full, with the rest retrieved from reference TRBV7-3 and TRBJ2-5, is GAGVSQTPSNKVTEKGKYVELRCDPISGHTALYWYRQSLGQGPEFLIYFQGTGAADDSGLPNDRFFAVRPEGSVSTLKIQRTERGDSAVYLCASSSGGRALETQYFGPGTRLLVL.

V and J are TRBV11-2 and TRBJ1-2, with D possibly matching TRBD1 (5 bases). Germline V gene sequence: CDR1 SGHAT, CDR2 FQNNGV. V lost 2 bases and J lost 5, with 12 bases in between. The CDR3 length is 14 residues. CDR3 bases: TGTGCCAGCAGCTTAAGGGGCGCAGGTTATGGCTACACCTTC. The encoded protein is CASSLRGAGYGYTF.

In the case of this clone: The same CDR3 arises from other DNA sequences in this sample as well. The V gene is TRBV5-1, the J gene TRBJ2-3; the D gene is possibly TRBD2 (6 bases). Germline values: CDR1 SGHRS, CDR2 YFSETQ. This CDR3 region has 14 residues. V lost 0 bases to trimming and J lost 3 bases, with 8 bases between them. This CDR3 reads CASSLARDTDTQYF. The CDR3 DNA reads TGCGCCAGCAGCTTGGCGCGGGATACAGATACGCAGTATTTT.

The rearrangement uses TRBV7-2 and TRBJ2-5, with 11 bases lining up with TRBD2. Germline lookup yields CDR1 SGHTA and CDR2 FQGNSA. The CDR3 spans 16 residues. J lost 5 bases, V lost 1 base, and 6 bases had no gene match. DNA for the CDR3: TGTGCCAGCAGCTTAGAGGCTAGCGGGGGGTGGGAGACCCAGTACTTC. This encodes CASSLEASGGWETQYF.